This TCR beta chain was observed in a study of control samples from healthy donors and cancer patients. The germline V gene encodes CDR1 LGHNA and CDR2 YSLEER. The CDR3 extends over 14 amino acids. Trimming pared 0 bases from V and 6 bases from J, leaving 11 bases between. Measured with immunoSEQ multiplex PCR; TCRdb has only the in-frame clones, and not every one. The sample contains over 65,000 clones, around 90% of which appear only once. The rearrangement links TRBV4-3 to TRBJ1-1; TRBD1 might be the D (5 bases). The sequencing sample was made of PBMCs. The clonotype originates from a woman aged 45-65 years with colorectal cancer. The CDR3 region has the DNA TGCGCCAGCAGCCAAGAGAGGGGAGGGGCTGAAGCTTTCTTT. Translating it yields CASSQERGGAEAFF.